Shown below are 8 T cell receptor beta chains from a single sample sequenced in a study of beta chain features in type 1 diabetes. As every portion of the isolated RNA was reverse transcribed, the sequencing read expressed TCRB transcripts. Libraries were prepared by immunoSEQ multiplex PCR; TCRdb keeps only in-frame clonotypes and omits some of them. Among 300,000 to 450,000 clones listed, roughly 12% were seen once. The source material was naive CD4+ T cells from blood. These receptors were taken from a man younger than 35 in good health.

The V call is TRBV7-6, the J call TRBJ1-1; D is perhaps TRBD1 (6 bases). The V and J ends lost 7 bases and 6 bases respectively, with 21 bases between them. CDR3 length equals 15 residues. Germline-derived CDR1 and CDR2 are SGHVS and FNYEAQ. DNA for the CDR3: TGTGCCAGCACCACTTGGGGGGGCAGGGATGCTGAAGCTTTCTTT. Its translation is CASTTWGGRDAEAFF.

This chain connects TRBV30 to TRBJ1-6; D remains ambiguous. The CDR3 runs to 16 residues. Germline assignment: CDR1 GTSNPN and CDR2 SVGIG (reference sequence). V was clipped by 1 base and J by 6 bases, with 16 bases between them. CDR3 in amino acids: CAWSGLPRRLNSPLHF. CDR3 sequence (DNA): TGTGCCTGGAGTGGACTCCCCCGCAGACTTAATTCACCCCTCCACTTT.

The chain is built from TRBV28 and TRBJ2-1; D perhaps matches TRBD1 (5 bases). V lost 7 bases, J lost 0 bases, and 10 bases lay in between. The CDR3 loop spans 14 amino acids. The germline CDR1 and CDR2 sequences are MDHEN and SYDVKM. The CDR3: CASTWGSSYNEQFF. CDR3 nucleotide sequence: TGTGCCAGCACCTGGGGCTCCTCCTACAATGAGCAGTTCTTC.

The chain links TRBV5-1 to TRBJ1-1, with D unclear. V lost 0 bases, J lost 1 base, and 10 bases lay in between. The CDR3 loop spans 15 amino acids. CDR1 and CDR2 from the germline V gene are SGHRS and YFSETQ. CDR3 sequence (DNA): TGCGCCAGCAGCTTGGCAACGGGGTCGAACACTGAAGCTTTCTTT. Protein sequence: CASSLATGSNTEAFF.

The chain combines TRBV10-3 with TRBJ1-6; TRBD1 agrees at 8 bases. Germline trimming cut 6 bases from V and 7 bases from J; bases unmatched to any gene: 2. The CDR3 is 13 residues long. Germline-derived CDR1 and CDR2 are ENHRY and SYGVKD. CDR3 protein: CAIRDRENSPLHF. CDR3 in DNA: TGTGCCATCAGGGACAGGGAAAATTCACCCCTCCACTTT.

This clone was found a few times. The chain carries TRBV7-2 and TRBJ1-2; D possibly corresponds to TRBD1 (6 bases). Looked up from germline, CDR1 is SGHTA and CDR2 is FQGNSA. Trimming left V 6 bases short and J 5 bases short, with 13 bases between. This CDR3 comprises 13 residues. The CDR3 coding sequence is TGTGCCAGCAGGTTGGACAGTTTATATGGCTACACCTTC. This sequence encodes CASRLDSLYGYTF.

The chain combines TRBV10-2 with TRBJ2-4; D is ambiguous. The CDR3 is 14 residues long. V lost 10 bases and J 7 bases, leaving 20 bases between the germline ends. CDR1 and CDR2 (germline): WSHSY, SAAADI. The CDR3 loop reads CATQRQFHGNIQYF. Written as DNA, the CDR3 is TGCGCCACCCAAAGGCAATTTCACGGGAACATTCAGTACTTC.

The chain couples TRBV25-1 to TRBJ1-1, with TRBD1 as a possible D gene (6 bases). The germline gives CDR1 MGHDK, CDR2 SYGVNS. The CDR3 consists of 15 residues. The ends were cut back, 4 bases at V and 0 bases at J, with 12 bases in the middle. The CDR3 DNA reads as TGTGCCAGCAGTGTTGCAGGGGTTCTGAACACTGAAGCTTTCTTT. Amino acid sequence: CASSVAGVLNTEAFF.